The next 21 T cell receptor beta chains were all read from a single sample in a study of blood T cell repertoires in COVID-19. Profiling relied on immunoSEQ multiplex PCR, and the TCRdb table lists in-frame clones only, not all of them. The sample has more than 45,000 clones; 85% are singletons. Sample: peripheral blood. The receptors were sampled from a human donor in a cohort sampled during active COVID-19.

The CDR3 protein is CASSKQGTSGNTIYF. Here the CDR3 DNA reads TGTGCCAGCAGCAAACAGGGGACCTCTGGAAACACCATATATTTT. This chain connects TRBV27 to TRBJ1-3; 7 nucleotides match TRBD1. This CDR3 is built from 15 residues. Germline CDR1 and CDR2: MNHEY and SMNVEV (reference sequence). Losses at the gene ends were 6 bases for V and 0 bases for J; bases not matched to a gene: 5.

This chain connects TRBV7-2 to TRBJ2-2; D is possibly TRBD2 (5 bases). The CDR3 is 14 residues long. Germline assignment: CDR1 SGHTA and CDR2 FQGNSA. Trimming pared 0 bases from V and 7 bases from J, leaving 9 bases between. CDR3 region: CASSLAGVHGELFF. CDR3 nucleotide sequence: TGTGCCAGCAGCTTAGCCGGGGTCCACGGGGAGCTGTTTTTT.

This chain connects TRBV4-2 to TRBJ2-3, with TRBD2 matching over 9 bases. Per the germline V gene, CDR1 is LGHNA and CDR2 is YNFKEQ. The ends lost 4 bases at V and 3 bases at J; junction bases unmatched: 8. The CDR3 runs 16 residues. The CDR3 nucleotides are TGTGCCAGCAGCCGTAGCGGGAGTGAGGGGACAGATACGCAGTATTTT. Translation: CASSRSGSEGTDTQYF.

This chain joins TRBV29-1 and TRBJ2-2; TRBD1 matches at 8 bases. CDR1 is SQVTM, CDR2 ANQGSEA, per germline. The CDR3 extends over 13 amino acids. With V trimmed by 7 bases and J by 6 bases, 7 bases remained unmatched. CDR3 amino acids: CSGTRGRAGELFF. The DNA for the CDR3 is TGCAGCGGGACCAGGGGGCGAGCCGGGGAGCTGTTTTTT.

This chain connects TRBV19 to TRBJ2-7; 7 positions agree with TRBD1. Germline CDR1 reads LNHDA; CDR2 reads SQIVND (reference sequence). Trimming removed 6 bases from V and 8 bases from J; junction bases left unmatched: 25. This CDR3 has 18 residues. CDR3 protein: CASSILTFEGAPNVKQYF. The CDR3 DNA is TGTGCCAGTAGCATCCTGACATTCGAGGGGGCTCCAAATGTCAAGCAGTACTTC. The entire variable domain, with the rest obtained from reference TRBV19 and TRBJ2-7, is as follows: DGGITQSPKYLFRKEGQNVTLSCEQNLNHDAMYWYRQDPGQGLRLIYYSQIVNDFQKGDIAEGYSVSREKKESFPLTVTSAQKNPTAFYLCASSILTFEGAPNVKQYFGPGTRLTVT.

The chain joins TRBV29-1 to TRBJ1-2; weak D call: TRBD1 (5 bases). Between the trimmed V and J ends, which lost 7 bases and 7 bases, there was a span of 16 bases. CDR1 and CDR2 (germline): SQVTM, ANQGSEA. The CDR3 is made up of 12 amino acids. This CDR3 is CSGLPQGGGYTF. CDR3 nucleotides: TGCAGCGGCCTGCCCCAGGGTGGTGGCTACACCTTC.

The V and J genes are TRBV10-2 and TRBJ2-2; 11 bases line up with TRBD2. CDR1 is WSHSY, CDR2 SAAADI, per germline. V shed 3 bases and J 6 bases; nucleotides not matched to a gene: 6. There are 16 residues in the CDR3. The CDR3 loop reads CASSDPGTSGAGELFF. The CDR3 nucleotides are TGCGCCAGCAGTGACCCCGGGACTAGCGGTGCCGGGGAGCTGTTTTTT.

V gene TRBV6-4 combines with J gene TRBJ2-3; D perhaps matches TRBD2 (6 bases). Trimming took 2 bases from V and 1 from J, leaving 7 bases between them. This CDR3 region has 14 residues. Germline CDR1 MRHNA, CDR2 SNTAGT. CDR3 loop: CASSDGGGTDTQYF. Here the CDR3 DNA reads TGTGCCAGCAGTGACGGCGGGGGCACAGATACGCAGTATTTT.

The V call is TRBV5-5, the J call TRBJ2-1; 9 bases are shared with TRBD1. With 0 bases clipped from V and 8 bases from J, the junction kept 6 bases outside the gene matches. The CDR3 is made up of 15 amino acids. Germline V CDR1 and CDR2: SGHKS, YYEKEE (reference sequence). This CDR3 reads CASSLDRGRVDEQFF. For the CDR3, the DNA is TGTGCCAGCAGCTTGGACAGGGGGCGCGTCGATGAGCAGTTCTTC.

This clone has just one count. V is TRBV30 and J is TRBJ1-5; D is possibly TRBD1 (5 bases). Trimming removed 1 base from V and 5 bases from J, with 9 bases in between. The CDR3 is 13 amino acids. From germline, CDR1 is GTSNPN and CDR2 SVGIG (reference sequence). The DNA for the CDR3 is TGTGCCTGGAGTGCAGGGAGGGATCAGCCCCAGCATTTT. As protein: CAWSAGRDQPQHF.

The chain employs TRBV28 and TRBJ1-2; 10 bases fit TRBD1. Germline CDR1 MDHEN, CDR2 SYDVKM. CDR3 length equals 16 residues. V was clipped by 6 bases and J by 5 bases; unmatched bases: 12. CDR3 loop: CASSSPGQGLGYGYTF. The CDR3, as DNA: TGTGCCAGCAGCTCCCCGGGACAGGGGCTCGGGTATGGCTACACCTTC.

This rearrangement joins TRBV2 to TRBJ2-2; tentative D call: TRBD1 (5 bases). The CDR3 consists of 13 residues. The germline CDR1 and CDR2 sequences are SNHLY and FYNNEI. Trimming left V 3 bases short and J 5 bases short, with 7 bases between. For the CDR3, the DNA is TGTGCCAGCAGTGATAGGGGTACCGGGGAGCTGTTTTTT. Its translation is CASSDRGTGELFF.

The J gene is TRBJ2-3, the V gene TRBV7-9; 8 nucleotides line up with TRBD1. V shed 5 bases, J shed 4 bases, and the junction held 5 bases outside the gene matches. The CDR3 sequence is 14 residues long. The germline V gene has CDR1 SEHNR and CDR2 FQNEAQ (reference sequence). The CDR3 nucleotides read TGTGCCAGCAGCCCAGACAGGGGTCCAGATACGCAGTATTTT. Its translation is CASSPDRGPDTQYF. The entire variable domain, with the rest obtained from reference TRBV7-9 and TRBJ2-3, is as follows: DTGVSQNPRHKITKRGQNVTFRCDPISEHNRLYWYRQTLGQGPEFLTYFQNEAQLEKSRLLSDRFSAERPKGSFSTLEIQRTEQGDSAMYLCASSPDRGPDTQYFGPGTRLTVL.

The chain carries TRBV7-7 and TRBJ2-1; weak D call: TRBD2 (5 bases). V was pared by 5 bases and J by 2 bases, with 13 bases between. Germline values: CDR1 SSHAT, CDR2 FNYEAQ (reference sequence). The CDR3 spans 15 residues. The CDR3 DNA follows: TGTGCCAGCAGCCTCGGGTTCGGGGCCTACAATGAGCAGTTCTTC. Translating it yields CASSLGFGAYNEQFF.

CDR3 DNA sequence: TGTGCCTGGGAAACAGGGGGCGCAGAGACCCAGTACTTC. Encoded protein: CAWETGGAETQYF. The chain carries TRBV30 and TRBJ2-5; 9 bases fit TRBD1. Germline loops: CDR1 GTSNPN, CDR2 SVGIG (reference sequence). The CDR3 has 13 amino acids. V lost 5 bases, J lost 4 bases, and 5 bases stayed unmatched.

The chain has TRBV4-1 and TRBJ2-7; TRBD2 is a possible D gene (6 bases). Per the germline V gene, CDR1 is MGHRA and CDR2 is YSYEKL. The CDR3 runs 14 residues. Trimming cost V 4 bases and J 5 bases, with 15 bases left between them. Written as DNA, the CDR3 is TGCGCCAGCAGCCCACCCCTGGAGGGCCACGAGCAGTACTTC. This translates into CASSPPLEGHEQYF.

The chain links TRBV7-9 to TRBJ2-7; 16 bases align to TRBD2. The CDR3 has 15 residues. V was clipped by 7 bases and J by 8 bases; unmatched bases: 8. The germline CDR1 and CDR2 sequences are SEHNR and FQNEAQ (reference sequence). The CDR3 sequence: CASTSLGLAGGKQYF. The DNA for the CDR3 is TGTGCCAGCACCTCCTTGGGACTAGCGGGGGGGAAGCAGTACTTC.

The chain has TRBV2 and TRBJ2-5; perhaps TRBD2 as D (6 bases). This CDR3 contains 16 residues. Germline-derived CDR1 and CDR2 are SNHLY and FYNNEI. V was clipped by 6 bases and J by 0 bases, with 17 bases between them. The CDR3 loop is CASRTGTSLYQETQYF. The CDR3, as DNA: TGTGCCAGCAGGACGGGGACTTCATTATACCAAGAGACCCAGTACTTC.

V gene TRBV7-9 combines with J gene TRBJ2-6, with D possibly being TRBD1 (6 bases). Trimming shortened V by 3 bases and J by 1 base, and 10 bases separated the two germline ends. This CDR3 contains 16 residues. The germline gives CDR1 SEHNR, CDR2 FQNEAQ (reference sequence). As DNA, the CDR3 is TGTGCCAGCAGCTTCGGACAGACATCTGGGGCCAACGTCCTGACTTTC. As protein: CASSFGQTSGANVLTF.

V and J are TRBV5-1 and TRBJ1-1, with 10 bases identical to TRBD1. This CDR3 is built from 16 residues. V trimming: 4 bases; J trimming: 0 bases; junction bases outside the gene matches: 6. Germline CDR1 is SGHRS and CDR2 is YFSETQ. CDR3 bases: TGCGCCAGCAGCCCAGGACAGGGGGGCATGAACACTGAAGCTTTCTTT. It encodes CASSPGQGGMNTEAFF.

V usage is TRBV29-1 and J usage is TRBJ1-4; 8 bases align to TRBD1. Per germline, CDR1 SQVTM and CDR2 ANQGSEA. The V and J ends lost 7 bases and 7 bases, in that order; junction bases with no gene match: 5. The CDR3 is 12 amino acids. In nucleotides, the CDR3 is TGCAGCGCTCGGACAGGGAGTGAAAAACTGTTTTTT. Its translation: CSARTGSEKLFF.